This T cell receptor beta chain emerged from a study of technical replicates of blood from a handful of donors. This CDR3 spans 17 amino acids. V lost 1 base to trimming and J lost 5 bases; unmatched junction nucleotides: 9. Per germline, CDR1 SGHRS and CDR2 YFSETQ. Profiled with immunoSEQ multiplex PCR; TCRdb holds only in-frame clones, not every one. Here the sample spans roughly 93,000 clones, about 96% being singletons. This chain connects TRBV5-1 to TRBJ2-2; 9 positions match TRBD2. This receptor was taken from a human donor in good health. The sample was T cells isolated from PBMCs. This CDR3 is CASSLSASGALTGELFF. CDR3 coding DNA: TGCGCCAGCAGCTTGTCGGCTAGCGGGGCCTTAACCGGGGAGCTGTTTTTT.